The clone carrying this TCR beta chain appeared a few times. Documented time point: pre-sensitization, week 0. Indicated treatment: therapeutic diphenylcyclopropenone sensitization with weekly scalp DPC. This entry belongs to a study of human T cells and chemical hapten exposure. This CDR3 spans 15 amino acids. V was pared by 4 bases and J by 2 bases, with 4 bases of the junction left unmatched. Germline V gene data show CDR1 as MNHNS and CDR2 as SASEGT. TCRdb called the RACE reads again in MiXCR, with one record for every CDR3 protein. Of approximately 38,000 distinct CDR3 sequences in the sample, approximately 10% are singletons; the top ten hold roughly 6%.

This receptor was obtained from a man aged 30 to 39 with alopecia areata. Some clones in this sample may be carry-over from other donors' samples. The rearrangement links TRBV6-1 to TRBJ1-2; TRBD1 agrees at 10 bases. The source material was whole blood, sampled in connection with sensitization to the hapten diphenylcyclopropenone (DPC). The DNA for the CDR3 is TGTGCCAGCAGTGGGCCGGGACAGGGGAACTATGGCTACACCTTC. Translation: CASSGPGQGNYGYTF.